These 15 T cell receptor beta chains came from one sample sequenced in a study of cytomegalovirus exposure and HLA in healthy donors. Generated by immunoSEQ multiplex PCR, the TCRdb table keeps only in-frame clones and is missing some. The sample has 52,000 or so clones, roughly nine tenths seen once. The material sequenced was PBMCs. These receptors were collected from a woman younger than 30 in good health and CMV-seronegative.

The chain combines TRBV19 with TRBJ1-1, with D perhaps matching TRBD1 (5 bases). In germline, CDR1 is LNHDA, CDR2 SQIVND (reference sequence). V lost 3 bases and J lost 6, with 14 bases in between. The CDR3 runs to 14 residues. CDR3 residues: CASSIGQGYPEAFF. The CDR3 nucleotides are TGTGCCAGTAGTATTGGGCAGGGATACCCTGAAGCTTTCTTT. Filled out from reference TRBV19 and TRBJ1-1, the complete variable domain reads DGGITQSPKYLFRKEGQNVTLSCEQNLNHDAMYWYRQDPGQGLRLIYYSQIVNDFQKGDIAEGYSVSREKKESFPLTVTSAQKNPTAFYLCASSIGQGYPEAFFGQGTRLTVV.

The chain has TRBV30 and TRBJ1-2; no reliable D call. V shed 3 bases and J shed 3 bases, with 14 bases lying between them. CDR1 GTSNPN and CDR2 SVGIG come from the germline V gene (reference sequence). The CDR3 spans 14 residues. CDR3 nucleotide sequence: TGTGCCTGGAGCCTGTCCTCCAGGTACTATGGCTACACCTTC. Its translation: CAWSLSSRYYGYTF. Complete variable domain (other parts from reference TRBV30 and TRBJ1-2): SQTIHQWPATLVQPVGSPLSLECTVEGTSNPNLYWYRQAAGRGLQLLFYSVGIGQISSEVPQNLSASRPQDRQFILSSKKLLLSDSGFYLCAWSLSSRYYGYTFGSGTRLTVV.

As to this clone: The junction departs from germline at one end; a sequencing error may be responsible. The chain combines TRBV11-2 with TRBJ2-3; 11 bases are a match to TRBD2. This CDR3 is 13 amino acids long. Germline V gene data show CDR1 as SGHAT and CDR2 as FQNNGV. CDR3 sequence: CASSLAGGTTRYF. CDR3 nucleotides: TGTGCCAGCAGCCTAGCGGGGGGTACGACGCGGTATTTT.

CDR3 nucleotide sequence: TGTGCCTGGAGTCAGTCCGGGGGTCAGCCCCAGCATTTT. Its protein product is CAWSQSGGQPQHF. The V call is TRBV30, the J call TRBJ1-5, with TRBD1 as a possible D gene (5 bases). The ends were cut back, 2 bases at V and 6 bases at J, with 11 bases in the middle. The CDR3 extends over 13 amino acids. Per the germline V gene, CDR1 is GTSNPN and CDR2 is SVGIG (reference sequence).

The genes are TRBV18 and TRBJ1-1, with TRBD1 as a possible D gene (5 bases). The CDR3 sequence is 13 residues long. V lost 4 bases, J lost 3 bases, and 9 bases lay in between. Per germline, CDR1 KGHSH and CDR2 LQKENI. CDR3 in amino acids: CASSRGRDTEAFF. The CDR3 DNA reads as TGTGCCAGCTCACGAGGCAGGGACACTGAAGCTTTCTTT.

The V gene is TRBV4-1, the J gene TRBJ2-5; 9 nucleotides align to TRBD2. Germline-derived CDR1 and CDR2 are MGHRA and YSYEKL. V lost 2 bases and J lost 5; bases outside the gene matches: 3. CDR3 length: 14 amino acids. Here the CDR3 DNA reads TGCGCCAGCAGCCAATTAGCGGGGGTGGAGACCCAGTACTTC. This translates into CASSQLAGVETQYF.

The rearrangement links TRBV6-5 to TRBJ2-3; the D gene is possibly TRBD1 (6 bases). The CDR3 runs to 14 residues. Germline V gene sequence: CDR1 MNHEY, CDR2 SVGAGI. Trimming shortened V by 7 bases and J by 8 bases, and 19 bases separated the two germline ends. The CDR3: CASKLEGDWSTQYF. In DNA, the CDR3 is TGTGCCAGCAAGTTAGAGGGGGATTGGAGTACGCAGTATTTT.

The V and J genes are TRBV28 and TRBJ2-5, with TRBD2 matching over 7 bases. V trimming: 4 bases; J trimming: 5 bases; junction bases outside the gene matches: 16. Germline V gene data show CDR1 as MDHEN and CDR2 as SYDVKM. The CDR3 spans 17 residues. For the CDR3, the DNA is TGTGCCAGCAGTTACGGTGGGGACTACGATACGGGGGAGACCCAGTACTTC. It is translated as CASSYGGDYDTGETQYF.

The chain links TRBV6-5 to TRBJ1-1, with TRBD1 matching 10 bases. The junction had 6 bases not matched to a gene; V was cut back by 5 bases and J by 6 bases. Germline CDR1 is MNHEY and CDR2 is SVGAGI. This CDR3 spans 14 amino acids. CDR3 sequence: CASSPRQGAAEAFF. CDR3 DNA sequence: TGTGCCAGCAGTCCGCGACAGGGGGCCGCTGAAGCTTTCTTT.

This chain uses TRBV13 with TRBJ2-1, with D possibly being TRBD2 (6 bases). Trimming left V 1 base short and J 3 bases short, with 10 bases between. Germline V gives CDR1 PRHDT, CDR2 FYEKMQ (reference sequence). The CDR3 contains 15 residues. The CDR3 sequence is CASSLEPGDYNEQFF. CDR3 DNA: TGTGCCAGCAGCTTAGAACCGGGGGACTACAATGAGCAGTTCTTC.

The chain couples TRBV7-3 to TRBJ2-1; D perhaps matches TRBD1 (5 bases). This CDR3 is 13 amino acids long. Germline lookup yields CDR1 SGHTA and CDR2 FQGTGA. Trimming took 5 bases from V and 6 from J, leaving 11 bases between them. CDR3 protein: CASSQGVSNEQFF. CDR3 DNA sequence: TGTGCCAGCAGCCAAGGGGTCTCCAATGAGCAGTTCTTC.

The CDR3 reads CASSWDSSGNTIYF. In DNA form, the CDR3 reads TGTGCCAGCAGTTGGGACAGCTCTGGAAACACCATATATTTT. The genes are TRBV6-5 and TRBJ1-3; 7 bases line up with TRBD1. Germline assignment: CDR1 MNHEY and CDR2 SVGAGI. Trimming removed 4 bases from V and 0 bases from J; junction bases left unmatched: 0. This CDR3 has 14 residues.

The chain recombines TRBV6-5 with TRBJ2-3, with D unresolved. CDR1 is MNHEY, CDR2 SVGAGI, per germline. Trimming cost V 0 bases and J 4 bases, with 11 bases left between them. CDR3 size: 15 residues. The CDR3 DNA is TGTGCCAGCAGTTACTCGGCGAACCGGGCAGATACGCAGTATTTT. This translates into CASSYSANRADTQYF.

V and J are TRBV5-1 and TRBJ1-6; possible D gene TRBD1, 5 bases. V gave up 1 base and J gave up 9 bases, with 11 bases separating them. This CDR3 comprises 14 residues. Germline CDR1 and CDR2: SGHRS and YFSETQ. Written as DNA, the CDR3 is TGCGCCAGCAGCTTGCAGGGAGGGGTTTCACCCCTCCACTTT. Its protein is CASSLQGGVSPLHF.

CDR3 region: CASSLGETEAFF. The CDR3 DNA sequence: TGTGCCAGCAGTCTCGGGGAGACTGAAGCTTTCTTT. The chain couples TRBV6-6 to TRBJ1-1; no clear D. CDR3 length equals 12 residues. V lost 5 bases and J 5 bases, leaving 9 bases between the germline ends. Germline lookup yields CDR1 MNHNY and CDR2 SVGAGI (reference sequence).